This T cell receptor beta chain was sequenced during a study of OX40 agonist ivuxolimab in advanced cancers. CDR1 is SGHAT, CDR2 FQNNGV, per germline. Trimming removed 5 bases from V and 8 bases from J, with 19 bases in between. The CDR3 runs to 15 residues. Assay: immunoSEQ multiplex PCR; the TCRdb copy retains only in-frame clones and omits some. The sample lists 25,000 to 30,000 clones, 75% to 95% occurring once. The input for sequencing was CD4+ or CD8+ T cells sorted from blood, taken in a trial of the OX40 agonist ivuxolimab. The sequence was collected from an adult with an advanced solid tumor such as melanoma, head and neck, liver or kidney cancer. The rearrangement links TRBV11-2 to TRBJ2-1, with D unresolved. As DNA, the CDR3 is TGTGCCAGCAGCCATACAAGGTGGGCCAGTGATGAGCAGTTCTTC. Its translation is CASSHTRWASDEQFF.